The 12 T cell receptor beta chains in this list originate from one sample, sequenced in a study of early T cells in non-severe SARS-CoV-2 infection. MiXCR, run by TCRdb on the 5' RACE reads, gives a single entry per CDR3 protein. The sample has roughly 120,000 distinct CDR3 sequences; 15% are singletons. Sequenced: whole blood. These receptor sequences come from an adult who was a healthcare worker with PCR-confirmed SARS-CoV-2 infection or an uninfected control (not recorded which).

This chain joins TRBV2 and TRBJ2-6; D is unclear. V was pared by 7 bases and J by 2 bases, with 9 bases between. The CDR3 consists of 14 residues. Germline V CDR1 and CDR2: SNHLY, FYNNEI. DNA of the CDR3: TGTGCCAGCAATCCCCCAACTGGGGCCAACGTCCTGACTTTC. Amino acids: CASNPPTGANVLTF.

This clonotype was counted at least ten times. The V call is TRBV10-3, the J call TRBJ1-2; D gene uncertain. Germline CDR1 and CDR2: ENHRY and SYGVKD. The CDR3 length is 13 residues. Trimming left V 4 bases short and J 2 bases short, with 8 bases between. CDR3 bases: TGTGCCATCAGTGTTGGTGAGAACTATGGCTACACCTTC. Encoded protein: CAISVGENYGYTF.

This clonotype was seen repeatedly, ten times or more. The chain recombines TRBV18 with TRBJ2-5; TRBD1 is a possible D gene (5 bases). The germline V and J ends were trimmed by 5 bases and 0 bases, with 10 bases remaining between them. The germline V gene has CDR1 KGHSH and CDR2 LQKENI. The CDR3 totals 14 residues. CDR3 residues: CASSAGSYQETQYF. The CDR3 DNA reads TGTGCCAGCTCAGCAGGGTCGTACCAAGAGACCCAGTACTTC.

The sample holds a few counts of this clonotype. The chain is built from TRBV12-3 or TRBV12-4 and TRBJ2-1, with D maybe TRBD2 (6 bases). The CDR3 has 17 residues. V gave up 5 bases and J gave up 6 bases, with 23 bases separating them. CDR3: CASSPLSLAQDGNEQFF. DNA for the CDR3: TGTGCCAGCAGTCCGCTGAGCCTAGCGCAGGATGGCAATGAGCAGTTCTTC.

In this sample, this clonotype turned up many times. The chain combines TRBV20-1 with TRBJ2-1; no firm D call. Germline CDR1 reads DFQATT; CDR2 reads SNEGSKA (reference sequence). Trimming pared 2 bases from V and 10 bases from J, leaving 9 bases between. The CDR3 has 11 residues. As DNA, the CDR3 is TGCAGTGCTAGAACAGTCCGGGAGCAGTTCTTC. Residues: CSARTVREQFF.

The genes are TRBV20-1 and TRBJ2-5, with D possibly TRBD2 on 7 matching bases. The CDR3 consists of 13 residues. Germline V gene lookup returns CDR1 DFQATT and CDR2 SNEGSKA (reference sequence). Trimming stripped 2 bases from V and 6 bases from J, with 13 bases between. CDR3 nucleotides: TGCAGTGCTAGATGGGGGGGCCAGAAGACCCAGTACTTC. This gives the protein CSARWGGQKTQYF.

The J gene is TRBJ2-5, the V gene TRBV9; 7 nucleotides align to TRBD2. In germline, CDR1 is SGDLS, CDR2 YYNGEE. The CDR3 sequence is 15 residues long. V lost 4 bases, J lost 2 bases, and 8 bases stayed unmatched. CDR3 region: CASSSNPGGQETQYF. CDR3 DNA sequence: TGTGCCAGCAGCTCCAACCCGGGGGGTCAAGAGACCCAGTACTTC.

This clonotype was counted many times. DNA of the CDR3: TGTGCCAGCAGCCAAGAAGGGGGAGGGATCTACAATGAGCAGTTCTTC. Amino acids: CASSQEGGGIYNEQFF. V usage is TRBV3-1 and J usage is TRBJ2-1; the D gene is possibly TRBD2 (7 bases). Germline V CDR1 and CDR2: LGHDT, YNNKEL (reference sequence). Deletions cut 0 bases from V and 3 bases from J, with 12 bases between. The length of the CDR3 is 16 residues.

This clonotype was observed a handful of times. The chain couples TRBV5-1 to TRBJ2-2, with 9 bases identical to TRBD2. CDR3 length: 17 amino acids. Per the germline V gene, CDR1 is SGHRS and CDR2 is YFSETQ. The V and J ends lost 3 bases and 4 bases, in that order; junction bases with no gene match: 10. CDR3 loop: CASSSPPGTSLTGELFF. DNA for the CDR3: TGCGCCAGCAGCTCCCCGCCCGGGACTAGCCTCACCGGGGAGCTGTTTTTT.

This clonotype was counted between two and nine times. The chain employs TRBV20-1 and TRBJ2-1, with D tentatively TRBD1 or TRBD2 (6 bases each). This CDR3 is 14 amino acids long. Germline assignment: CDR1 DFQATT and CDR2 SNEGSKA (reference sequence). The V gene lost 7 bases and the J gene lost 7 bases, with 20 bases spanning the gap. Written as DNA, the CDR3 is TGCAGTGGGGGGGCAGGGTACGGCTTGAATGAGCAGTTCTTC. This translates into CSGGAGYGLNEQFF.

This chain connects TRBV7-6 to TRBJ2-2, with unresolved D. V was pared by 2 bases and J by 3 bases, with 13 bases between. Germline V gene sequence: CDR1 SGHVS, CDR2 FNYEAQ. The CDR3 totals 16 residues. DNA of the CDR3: TGTGCCAGCAGCTTAAATAGTATTTCGGACACCGGGGAGCTGTTTTTT. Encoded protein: CASSLNSISDTGELFF. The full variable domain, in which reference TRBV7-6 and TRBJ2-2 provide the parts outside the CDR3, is GAGVSQSPRYKVTKRGQDVALRCDPISGHVSLYWYRQALGQGPEFLTYFNYEAQQDKSGLPNDRFSAERPEGSISTLTIQRTEQRDSAMYRCASSLNSISDTGELFFGEGSRLTVL.

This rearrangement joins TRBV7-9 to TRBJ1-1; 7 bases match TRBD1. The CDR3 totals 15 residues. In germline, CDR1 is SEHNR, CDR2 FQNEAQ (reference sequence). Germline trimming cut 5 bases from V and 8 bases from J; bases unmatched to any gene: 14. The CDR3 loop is CASSPIFGTDGEAFF. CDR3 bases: TGTGCCAGCAGCCCAATCTTTGGGACAGACGGCGAAGCTTTCTTT.